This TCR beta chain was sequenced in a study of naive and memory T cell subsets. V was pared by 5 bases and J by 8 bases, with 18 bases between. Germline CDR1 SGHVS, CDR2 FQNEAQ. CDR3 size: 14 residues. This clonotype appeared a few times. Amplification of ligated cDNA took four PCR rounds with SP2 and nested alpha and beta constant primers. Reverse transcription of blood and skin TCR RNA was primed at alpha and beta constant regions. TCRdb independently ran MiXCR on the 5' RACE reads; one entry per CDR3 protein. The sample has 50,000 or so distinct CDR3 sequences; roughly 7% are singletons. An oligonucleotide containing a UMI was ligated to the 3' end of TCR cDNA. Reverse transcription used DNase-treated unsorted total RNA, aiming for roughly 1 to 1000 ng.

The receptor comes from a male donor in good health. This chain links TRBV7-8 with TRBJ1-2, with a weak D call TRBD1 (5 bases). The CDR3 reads CASSKGSGPLGYTF. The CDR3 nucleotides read TGTGCCAGCAGCAAGGGGTCCGGACCCCTCGGCTACACCTTC.